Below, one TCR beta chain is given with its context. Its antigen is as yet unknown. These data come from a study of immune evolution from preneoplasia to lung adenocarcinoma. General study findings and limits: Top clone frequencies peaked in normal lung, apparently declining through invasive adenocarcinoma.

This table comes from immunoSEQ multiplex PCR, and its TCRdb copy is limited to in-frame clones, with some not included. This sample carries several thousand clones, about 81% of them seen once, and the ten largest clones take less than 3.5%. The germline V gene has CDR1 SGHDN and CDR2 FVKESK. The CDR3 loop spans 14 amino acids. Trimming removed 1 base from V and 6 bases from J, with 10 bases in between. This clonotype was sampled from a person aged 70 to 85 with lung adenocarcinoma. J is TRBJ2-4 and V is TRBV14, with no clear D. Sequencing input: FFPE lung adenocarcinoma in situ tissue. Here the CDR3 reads CASSQGGISNIQYF. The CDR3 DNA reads TGTGCCAGCAGCCAAGGTGGGATATCAAACATTCAGTACTTC.